Listed here are 20 T cell receptor beta chains from one sample, sequenced in a study of T cell responses to AZD1222 COVID-19 vaccine. The assay was immunoSEQ multiplex PCR, and TCRdb's table has in-frame clones only and misses some. The sample comprises roughly 150,000 clones, 80% to 95% of which are singletons, and roughly 2.2% rests with the top ten. The sample was peripheral blood, taken on day 0 of AZD1222 vaccination. Every receptor here comes from an adult in good health.

The chain joins TRBV27 to TRBJ1-3; D unclear. Germline CDR1 reads MNHEY; CDR2 reads SMNVEV (reference sequence). The CDR3 runs to 16 residues. V lost 4 bases and J 2 bases, leaving 15 bases between the germline ends. The CDR3 sequence: CASSYKSFTPGNTIYF. The CDR3 DNA is TGTGCCAGCAGTTACAAGTCATTCACCCCTGGAAACACCATATATTTT.

J is TRBJ2-1 and V is TRBV10-3; a possible D gene is TRBD2 (6 bases). V was clipped by 10 bases and J by 5 bases, with 18 bases between them. The CDR3 sequence is 14 residues long. CDR1 is ENHRY and CDR2 is SYGVKD in the germline V gene. In DNA form, the CDR3 reads TGTGCCACTTATAATAGCGGAGGCCACAATGAGCAGTTCTTC. Translation: CATYNSGGHNEQFF.

The J gene is TRBJ1-5, the V gene TRBV7-2, with D tentatively TRBD1 (5 bases). Germline CDR1 is SGHTA and CDR2 is FQGNSA. CDR3 length equals 14 residues. Trimming cost V 5 bases and J 7 bases, with 15 bases left between them. This CDR3 is CASSTTQGWQPQHF. The CDR3 bases are TGTGCCAGCAGCACGACTCAGGGTTGGCAGCCCCAGCATTTT.

V is TRBV15 and J is TRBJ2-2; 7 bases align to TRBD1. The J segment lost 6 bases and the V segment lost 3 bases, leaving 1 base of the junction unmatched. The CDR3 has 13 amino acids. Germline V CDR1 and CDR2: LNHNV, YYDKDF (reference sequence). The CDR3 nucleotides are TGTGCCACCAGCAGCCAGGGGGCCGGGGAGCTGTTTTTT. Translated, it gives CATSSQGAGELFF. Using reference TRBV15 and TRBJ2-2 for the parts outside the CDR3, the full variable domain is DAMVIQNPRYQVTQFGKPVTLSCSQTLNHNVMYWYQQKSSQAPKLLFHYYDKDFNNEADTPDNFQSRRPNTSFCFLDIRSPGLGDTAMYLCATSSQGAGELFFGEGSRLTVL.

The chain joins TRBV7-6 to TRBJ2-1, with a tentative D call TRBD2 (6 bases). Germline V gene sequence: CDR1 SGHVS, CDR2 FNYEAQ. Deletions cut 1 base from V and 4 bases from J, with 14 bases between. CDR3 size: 16 residues. CDR3 region: CASSLGGGSGYNEQFF. Written as DNA, the CDR3 is TGTGCCAGCAGCTTAGGGGGCGGAAGCGGGTACAATGAGCAGTTCTTC.

The chain uses TRBV7-8 and TRBJ1-5, with TRBD1 identical over 10 bases. This CDR3 contains 14 residues. The trim removed 5 bases at V and 4 bases at J, leaving 2 bases unmatched. The germline V gene has CDR1 SGHVS and CDR2 FQNEAQ. CDR3 nucleotides: TGTGCCAGCAGCCCGGGACAGGGGAATCAGCCCCAGCATTTT. It specifies CASSPGQGNQPQHF.

DNA of the CDR3: TGTGCCAGCTCACCCACGGGGCCTGAAGCTTTCTTT. It translates to CASSPTGPEAFF. The chain joins TRBV18 to TRBJ1-1; tentatively, D is TRBD1 (5 bases). Trimming left V 3 bases short and J 6 bases short, with 8 bases between. The CDR3 is 12 amino acids. Germline loops: CDR1 KGHSH, CDR2 LQKENI. Drawing the rest from reference TRBV18 and TRBJ1-1, the complete variable domain is NAGVMQNPRHLVRRRGQEARLRCSPMKGHSHVYWYRQLPEEGLKFMVYLQKENIIDESGMPKERFSAEFPKEGPSILRIQQVVRGDSAAYFCASSPTGPEAFFGQGTRLTVV.

This chain connects TRBV4-2 to TRBJ2-1; unclear D gene. CDR1 and CDR2 (germline): LGHNA, YNFKEQ. The CDR3 sequence is 15 residues long. V lost 0 bases and J 8 bases, leaving 14 bases between the germline ends. CDR3 sequence reads: CASSQDSQRGDEQFF. The DNA of the CDR3 is TGTGCCAGCAGCCAAGATTCTCAGCGAGGCGATGAGCAGTTCTTC.

The V and J genes are TRBV10-3 and TRBJ2-1, with TRBD1 identical over 8 bases. J lost 2 bases, V lost 3 bases, and 6 bases had no gene match. Germline loops: CDR1 ENHRY, CDR2 SYGVKD. The CDR3 contains 16 residues. The CDR3 DNA follows: TGTGCCATCAGTGAAGAGGACAGGGAACCCTACAATGAGCAGTTCTTC. It yields the protein CAISEEDREPYNEQFF.

The chain combines TRBV18 with TRBJ2-5; weak D call: TRBD2 (6 bases). In germline, CDR1 is KGHSH, CDR2 LQKENI. The CDR3 is 18 residues long. Trimming shortened V by 3 bases and J by 5 bases, and 25 bases separated the two germline ends. CDR3 region: CASSPNEGAGPWGETQYF. CDR3 DNA: TGTGCCAGCTCACCCAACGAGGGAGCGGGCCCTTGGGGGGAGACCCAGTACTTC.

The V and J genes are TRBV5-1 and TRBJ1-3; 10 positions match TRBD1. Trimming took 4 bases from V and 1 from J; bases not matched to a gene: 5. Per germline, CDR1 SGHRS and CDR2 YFSETQ. The CDR3 totals 16 residues. CDR3 DNA sequence: TGCGCCAGCAGCAACGGACAGGGGGGATCTGGAAACACCATATATTTT. It translates to CASSNGQGGSGNTIYF.

The V and J genes are TRBV7-9 and TRBJ1-4; D is ambiguous. The CDR3 covers 14 residues. With 7 bases removed from V and 7 bases from J, the gap between germline ends came to 16 bases. Germline V gene data show CDR1 as SEHNR and CDR2 as FQNEAQ (reference sequence). This chain's CDR3 is CASTKQSVREKLFF. CDR3 coding DNA: TGTGCCAGCACCAAGCAGTCGGTTCGTGAAAAACTGTTTTTT.

This chain joins TRBV7-2 and TRBJ1-2; 12 positions agree with TRBD1. Germline V lookup: CDR1 SGHTA, CDR2 FQGNSA. The CDR3 runs to 17 residues. J was trimmed by 6 bases and V by 5 bases; bases with no gene match: 13. The CDR3 DNA reads as TGTGCCAGCAGCCTCAACCGGGACAGGGGGCGAATTGATGGCTACACCTTC. It codes for CASSLNRDRGRIDGYTF.

This chain connects TRBV12-3 or TRBV12-4 to TRBJ2-2; D is perhaps TRBD1 (5 bases). V was shortened by 2 bases and J by 4 bases, with 5 bases between the two germline ends. CDR3 length equals 13 residues. CDR3: CASSLQGTGELFF. CDR3 DNA: TGTGCCAGCAGTTTACAGGGCACCGGGGAGCTGTTTTTT.

The rearrangement joins TRBV9 to TRBJ1-3; D may be TRBD1 (5 bases). Per germline, CDR1 SGDLS and CDR2 YYNGEE. There are 16 residues in the CDR3. V was clipped by 3 bases and J by 0 bases, with 13 bases between them. CDR3 residues: CASSEQTVISGNTIYF. The CDR3 DNA is TGTGCCAGCAGCGAACAGACAGTAATCTCTGGAAACACCATATATTTT.

The chain has TRBV7-7 and TRBJ2-3, with 11 bases fitting TRBD1. CDR1 is SSHAT, CDR2 FNYEAQ, per germline (reference sequence). The V and J ends lost 5 bases and 2 bases, in that order; junction bases with no gene match: 3. This CDR3 comprises 15 residues. In DNA form, the CDR3 reads TGTGCCAGCAGCGTGGACAGGGGGCCCACAGATACGCAGTATTTT. This codes for CASSVDRGPTDTQYF.

The rearrangement links TRBV7-3 to TRBJ2-7; the D is unclear. The CDR3 contains 13 residues. V lost 1 base to trimming and J lost 6 bases, with 10 bases between them. Germline values: CDR1 SGHTA, CDR2 FQGTGA. CDR3 DNA: TGTGCCAGCAGCTTAAATCGTCAATCCGAGCAGTACTTC. This codes for CASSLNRQSEQYF.

This chain connects TRBV4-2 to TRBJ1-5; a weak D match, TRBD1 (5 bases). Germline CDR1 is LGHNA and CDR2 is YNFKEQ. The CDR3 loop spans 18 amino acids. Between the trimmed V and J ends, which lost 0 bases and 3 bases, there was a span of 18 bases. The CDR3 bases are TGTGCCAGCAGCCAAGACGGGGGGGTTACCCCCACCAATCAGCCCCAGCATTTT. It is translated as CASSQDGGVTPTNQPQHF.

The chain links TRBV5-4 to TRBJ2-7; D is possibly TRBD1 (7 bases). The germline V gene has CDR1 SGHNT and CDR2 YYREEE (reference sequence). The V end was cut by 4 bases, the J end by 1 base, with 15 bases between. The CDR3 runs to 15 residues. This chain's CDR3 is CASSPGGTASYEQYF. The CDR3 DNA follows: TGTGCCAGCAGCCCAGGGGGGACAGCTTCCTACGAGCAGTACTTC.

This clone was detected once. The chain joins TRBV19 to TRBJ1-6, with 8 bases aligning to TRBD1. CDR1 is LNHDA and CDR2 is SQIVND in the germline V gene (reference sequence). With V trimmed by 4 bases and J by 0 bases, 2 bases remained unmatched. This CDR3 comprises 16 residues. CDR3 sequence (DNA): TGTGCCAGTAGTAGGGACAGGAGCTCCTATAATTCACCCCTCCACTTT. Protein: CASSRDRSSYNSPLHF.